This TCR beta chain was sequenced in a study of blood T cell repertoires in COVID-19. Study details: PBMCs, B-cell-depleted T cells, or T cells provided the cDNA or gDNA that made up the material.

CDR3 length: 12 amino acids. The V segment lost 6 bases and the J segment 8 bases; nucleotides outside the gene matches: 6. In the original workflow: Amplified reference gene primers provided the basis for estimating nucleated cell counts. Method: immunoSEQ multiplex PCR; TCRdb's copy keeps in-frame clones and lacks some. D and trimming were read from the DNA, whereas the V and J calls and clone size are those reported in that table. The sample carries 25,000 to 30,000 clones, over 70% recorded once. Sequencing was done on a sample of peripheral blood. The receptor was derived from a woman aged 55-70 years with acute or convalescent COVID-19. The genes are TRBV12-3 or TRBV12-4 and TRBJ1-1, with TRBD1 matching over 7 bases. The CDR3 DNA is TGTGCCAGCAGAAGGACAGGAGTCGAAGCTTTCTTT. This sequence encodes CASRRTGVEAFF.